This TCR beta chain was found in a study of cytomegalovirus exposure and HLA in healthy donors. Study conclusions and caveats: TCR beta sequences numbering about 17,000 were associated with HLA alleles at 0.05 false discovery rate in a later analysis. Cytomegalovirus-associated status was assigned to 164 TCR beta chains.

Germline V CDR1 and CDR2: LGHNA, YSLEER. The V end lost 0 bases, the J end lost 2 bases, and 11 bases lay between the germline ends. The CDR3 runs to 15 residues. The study ran its PCR with 60 Vbeta and 13 Jbeta primers. TCRdb's table, derived via immunoSEQ multiplex PCR, lists solely in-frame clones and lacks some. Among over 150,000 clones listed, roughly 70% were seen once. As concerns this clone: What it binds is unknown.

The source of this sequence is a woman between 35 and 50 years old in good health and CMV-seropositive. Sequenced: PBMCs. The J gene is TRBJ2-7, the V gene TRBV4-3, with TRBD2 as a possible D gene (7 bases). CDR3 coding DNA: TGCGCCAGCAGCCAAGACGAGGGGGGGACCTACGAGCAGTACTTC. It translates to CASSQDEGGTYEQYF.